Reported below is one TCR beta chain. Its antigen is as yet unknown. These data come from a study of cytomegalovirus exposure and HLA in healthy donors. Study results and caveats: Most TCR sequences proved rare, with some public TCRs found in many donors. In a later analysis, most CMV-associated TCR beta chains appeared HLA-restricted.

The CDR3 totals 15 residues. V lost 0 bases, J lost 6 bases, and 13 bases lay in between. CDR1 is SGDLS and CDR2 is YYNGEE in the germline V gene. The primer mix had 60 Vbeta and 13 Jbeta primers. Generated by immunoSEQ multiplex PCR, the TCRdb table keeps only in-frame clones and is missing some. The sample records about 200,000 clones, roughly 80% being singletons. Sequencing was done on a sample of PBMCs. V gene TRBV9 combines with J gene TRBJ2-1, with D maybe TRBD2 (6 bases). The sequence was obtained from a girl aged 5 to 17 in good health and CMV-seronegative. The CDR3 loop reads CASSVGRDWGNEQFF. For the CDR3, the DNA is TGTGCCAGCAGCGTAGGAAGGGACTGGGGCAATGAGCAGTTCTTC.